This record looks at one T cell receptor (beta chain) sequence and its context. The antigen is undetermined. This sample was included in a study of chemoradiotherapy in HPV16-positive cancers. Sequencing used immunoSEQ multiplex PCR; TCRdb keeps in-frame clones, though not all of them. The data hold about 15,000 clones, with around 78% observed a single time. Germline values: CDR1 KGHSH, CDR2 LQKENI. Unmatched junction bases numbered 3, after V lost 2 bases and J lost 2 bases. The CDR3 has 14 residues. Study-wide results and caveats: HPV-responsive T-cell expansion during chemoradiotherapy was linked to improved recurrence-free survival in HPV16-positive patients.

The chain combines TRBV18 with TRBJ2-7, with 7 bases lining up with TRBD2. Sampling was performed from a patient who underwent chemoradiotherapy. The receptor comes from a human donor with HPV-associated anogenital cancer. The CDR3 reads CASSPSGGPYEQYF. CDR3 in DNA: TGTGCCAGCTCACCATCGGGGGGACCCTACGAGCAGTACTTC.